This TCR beta chain was retrieved from a study of shared clonotypes between healthy human individuals. Study-wide findings and caveats: Incompleteness in sorted-subset sequencing, despite large depth, was shown by rarefaction. Clonotypes not shared had lower generation probabilities than those common to all four donors. Tissue TCR repertoires likely differ from these blood-only repertoires.

Partitioning of CD4+ cells yielded a CD45RA+ naive subset and a CD45RA-negative memory subset. The table came from immunoSEQ multiplex PCR; TCRdb's copy has only in-frame clones and leaves some out. This table has 2 million to 3 million clones, over 85% appearing once. As regards this clone: The antigen is unknown.

CDR1 is SGHDN, CDR2 FVKESK, per germline. V lost 1 base to trimming and J lost 0 bases, with 13 bases between them. The CDR3 covers 17 residues. The receptor was isolated from a man aged 18 to 30 in good health. The V and J genes are TRBV14 and TRBJ1-3; no definite D call. The sample consisted of naive CD4+ T cells sorted from blood. Subset denoted: CD45RA+ positively selected. The CDR3 sequence is CASSQGTYMSSGNTIYF. DNA for the CDR3: TGTGCCAGCAGCCAAGGAACGTATATGTCCTCTGGAAACACCATATATTTT.